This T cell receptor beta chain was captured in a study of cytomegalovirus exposure and HLA in healthy donors. Comments on this clone: The antigen is undetermined.

Looked up from germline, CDR1 is SGDLS and CDR2 is YYNGEE. Trimming removed 0 bases at V and 4 bases at J, with 14 bases between. The length of the CDR3 is 15 residues. The PCR used 60 Vbeta and 13 Jbeta primers. The data were produced by immunoSEQ multiplex PCR, yet TCRdb's version contains in-frame clones alone and is incomplete. The table shows more than 150,000 clones, with 75% occurring only once. The study, taken as a whole, reports: In a later analysis, TCR beta V- and J-gene trimming showed a link to a missense DCLRE1C variant. The productive fraction for most TCR beta V segments was about 87% or about 30% in an earlier analysis.

The V gene is TRBV9, the J gene TRBJ2-7, with D uncertain. The sequence was collected from a woman aged 40 to 55 in good health and CMV-seropositive. The sequenced sample was PBMCs. The CDR3 coding sequence is TGTGCCAGCAGCGTAGAGCCCGTTCCTGTATACGAGCAGTACTTC. Amino acid sequence: CASSVEPVPVYEQYF.